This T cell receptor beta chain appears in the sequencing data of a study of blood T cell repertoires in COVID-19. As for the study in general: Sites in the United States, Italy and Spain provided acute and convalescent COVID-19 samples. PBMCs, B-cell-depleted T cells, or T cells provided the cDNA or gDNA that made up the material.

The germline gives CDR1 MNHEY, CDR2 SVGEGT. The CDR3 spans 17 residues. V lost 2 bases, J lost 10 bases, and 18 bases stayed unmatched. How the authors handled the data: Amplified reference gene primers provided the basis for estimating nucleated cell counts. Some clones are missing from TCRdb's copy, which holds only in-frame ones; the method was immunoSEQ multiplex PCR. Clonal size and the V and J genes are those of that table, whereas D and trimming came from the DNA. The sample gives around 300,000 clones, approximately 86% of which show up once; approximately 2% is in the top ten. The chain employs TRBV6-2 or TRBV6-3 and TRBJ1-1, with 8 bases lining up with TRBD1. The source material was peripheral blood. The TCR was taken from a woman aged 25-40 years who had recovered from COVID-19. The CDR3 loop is CASSYGGQDLPPLTAFF. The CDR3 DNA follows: TGTGCCAGCAGTTACGGGGGACAGGACTTACCCCCCCTGACAGCTTTCTTT.